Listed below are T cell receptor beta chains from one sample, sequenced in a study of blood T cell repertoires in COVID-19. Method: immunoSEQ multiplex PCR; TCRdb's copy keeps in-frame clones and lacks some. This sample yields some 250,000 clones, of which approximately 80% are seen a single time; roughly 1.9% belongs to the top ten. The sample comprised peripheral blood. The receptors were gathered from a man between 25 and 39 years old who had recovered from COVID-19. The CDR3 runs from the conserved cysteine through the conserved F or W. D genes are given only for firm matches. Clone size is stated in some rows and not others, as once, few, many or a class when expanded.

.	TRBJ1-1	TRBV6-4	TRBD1	TGTGCCAGCAGTGCTCAACAGGGGGGCACTGAAGCTTTCTTT	CASSAQQGGTEAFF
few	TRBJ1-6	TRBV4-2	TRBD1	TGTGCCAGCAGCCAAGAAGGCCCCGGGACAGGGTATTCACCCCTCCACTTT	CASSQEGPGTGYSPLHF
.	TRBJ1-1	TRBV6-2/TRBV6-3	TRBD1	TGTGCCAGCAGTTACCGGACAGGGGGGACTGAAGCTTTCTTT	CASSYRTGGTEAFF
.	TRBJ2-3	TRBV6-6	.	TGTGCCAGCAGTGGTGGCGGGGCTGGTAGCACAGATACGCAGTATTTT	CASSGGGAGSTDTQYF
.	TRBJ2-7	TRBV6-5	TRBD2	TGTGCCAGCAGTTACTGGGGGACTAACTACGAGCAGTACTTC	CASSYWGTNYEQYF
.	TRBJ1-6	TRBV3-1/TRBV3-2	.	TGTGCCAGCAGCAATCAGGGGACACCCCTCCACTTT	CASSNQGTPLHF
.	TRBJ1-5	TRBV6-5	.	TGTGCCAGCATCACAGGGAATTTGCAGCCCCAGCATTTT	CASITGNLQPQHF
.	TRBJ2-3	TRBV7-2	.	TGTGCCAGCAGCTTCGGGACAACAGATACGCAGTATTTT	CASSFGTTDTQYF
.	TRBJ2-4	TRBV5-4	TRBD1	TGTGCCAGCAGCCAGCAGGGGGCTATAAACATTCAGTACTTC	CASSQQGAINIQYF
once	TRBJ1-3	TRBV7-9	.	TGTGCCAGCAGCTGGTCAGGGGTCTCTGGAAACACCATATATTTT	CASSWSGVSGNTIYF
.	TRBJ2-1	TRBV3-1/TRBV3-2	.	TGTGCCAGCAGCTCCCCAGCGGTGGATTACAATGAGCAGTTCTTC	CASSSPAVDYNEQFF
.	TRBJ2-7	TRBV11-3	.	TGTGCCAGCAGCCCCGGGACTTTCCAGTACGAGCAGTACTTC	CASSPGTFQYEQYF
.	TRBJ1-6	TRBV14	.	TGTGCCAGCAGCCCCAACCACCGGCGGGGGCCCCTCCACTTT	CASSPNHRRGPLHF
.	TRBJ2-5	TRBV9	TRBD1	TGTGCCAGCAGCGTTGGGGACAGCACCCTCGGAGAGACCCAGTACTTC	CASSVGDSTLGETQYF
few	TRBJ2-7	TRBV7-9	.	TGTGCCAGCAGCTTAGTCAGGGAGGTTACCTACGAGCAGTACTTC	CASSLVREVTYEQYF
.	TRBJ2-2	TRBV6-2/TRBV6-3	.	TGTGCCAGCAACCCGGACAGCCCGTCGGATTTGGAGCTGTTTTTT	CASNPDSPSDLELFF
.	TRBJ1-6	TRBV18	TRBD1	TGTGCCAGCTCACCCGGGACAGGCCTCAATAATTCACCCCTCCACTTT	CASSPGTGLNNSPLHF
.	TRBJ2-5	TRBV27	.	TGTGCCAGCAGTTTACAGGGTGGGGAGACCCAGTACTTC	CASSLQGGETQYF
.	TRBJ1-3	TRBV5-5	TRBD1	TGTGCCAGCAGCTTGGCTACAGGGGTTGGAAACACCATATATTTT	CASSLATGVGNTIYF
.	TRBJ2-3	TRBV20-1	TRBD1	TGCAGTGCTACTGACAGGGGGGTTATTAGCACAGATACGCAGTATTTT	CSATDRGVISTDTQYF
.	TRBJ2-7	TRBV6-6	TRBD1	TGTGCCAGCAGTTACTCAACAGGGGACGAGCAGTACTTC	CASSYSTGDEQYF
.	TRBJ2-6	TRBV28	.	TGTGCCATCACTTCAGGGTCTGGGGCCAACGTCCTGACTTTC	CAITSGSGANVLTF
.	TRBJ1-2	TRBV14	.	TGTGCCAGCAGCCAAGATGCCGACAGAGCCAGGGGCTACACCTTC	CASSQDADRARGYTF
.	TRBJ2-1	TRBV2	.	TGTGCCAGCAGTGACCTAGAGGAAGAGCAGTTCTTC	CASSDLEEEQFF
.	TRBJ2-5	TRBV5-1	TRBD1	TGCGCCAGCAGCTTGGACCCTTGGTCCTTGACAGGGGGAGAAGAACAAGAGACCCAGTACTTC	CASSLDPWSLTGGEEQETQYF
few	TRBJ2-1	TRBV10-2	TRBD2	TGCGCCAGCTCTAGCGGGGAGAGCTCCTACAATGAGCAGTTCTTC	CASSSGESSYNEQFF
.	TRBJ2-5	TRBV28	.	TGTGCCAGCAAAGCGACAGAGACCCAGTACTTC	CASKATETQYF
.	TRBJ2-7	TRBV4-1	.	TGCGCCAGCAGCCAAGAAACCAGTTCAGGGCGCGAGCAGTACTTC	CASSQETSSGREQYF
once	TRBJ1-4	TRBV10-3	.	TGTGCCATCAGTGAGGGTCTAACCCAAAATGAAAAACTGTTTTTT	CAISEGLTQNEKLFF
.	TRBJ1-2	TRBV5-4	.	TGTGCCAGCAGCTTGACAGGGCCGCACTATGGCTACACCTTC	CASSLTGPHYGYTF
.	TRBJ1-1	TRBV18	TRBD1	TGTGCCAGCTCACCACGGCAGGGGGCGTCCACTGAAGCTTTCTTT	CASSPRQGASTEAFF
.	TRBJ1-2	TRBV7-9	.	TGTGCCACCACATTTGGGGCGGACTATGGCTACACCTTC	CATTFGADYGYTF
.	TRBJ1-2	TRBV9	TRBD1	TGTGCCAGCAGCCAATCGGACAGGAACTATGGCTACACCTTC	CASSQSDRNYGYTF
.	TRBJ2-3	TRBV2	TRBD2	TGTGCCAGCAGACCACCGGGACTAAGCACAGATACGCAGTATTTT	CASRPPGLSTDTQYF
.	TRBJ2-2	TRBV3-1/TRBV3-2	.	TGTGCCAGCAGGGCCCAGAAGTCGGGGATCGGGGAGCTGTTTTTT	CASRAQKSGIGELFF
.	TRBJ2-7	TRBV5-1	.	TGCGCCAGCAGCTTGGGGGGCTTCACAGGAGAAATCTACGAGCAGTACTTC	CASSLGGFTGEIYEQYF
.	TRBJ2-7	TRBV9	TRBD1	TGTGCCAGCAGCGTAGGCGGGACAGGGGTCGAGCAGTACTTC	CASSVGGTGVEQYF
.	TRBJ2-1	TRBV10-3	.	TGTGCCATCAGTGAGGGTCGACTAGTCGCGTACAATGAGCAGTTCTTC	CAISEGRLVAYNEQFF
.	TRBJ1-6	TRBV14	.	TGTGCCAGCAGCTCCCGGGAGGGGTATAATTCACCCCTCCACTTT	CASSSREGYNSPLHF
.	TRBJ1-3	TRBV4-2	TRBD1	TGTGCCAGCAGCCAGGGACAGTTAGAAAACACCATATATTTT	CASSQGQLENTIYF
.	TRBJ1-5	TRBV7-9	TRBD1	TGTGCCAGCAGCTCCGGGACAGGGCACAATCAGCCCCAGCATTTT	CASSSGTGHNQPQHF
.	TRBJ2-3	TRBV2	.	TGTGCCAGCAGTGGGCTTCATACCACAGATACGCAGTATTTT	CASSGLHTTDTQYF
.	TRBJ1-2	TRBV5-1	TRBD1	TGCGCCAGCAACCCTACAGGGGGGGAGACTGGCTACACCTTC	CASNPTGGETGYTF
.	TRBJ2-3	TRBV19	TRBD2	TGTGCCAGTAGTATAGCAGCGGGGGTGCAGGGTACGCAGTATTTT	CASSIAAGVQGTQYF
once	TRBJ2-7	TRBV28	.	TGTGCCAGCAGTTCCCCCACGGGTGACAGGATCTACGAGCAGTACTTC	CASSSPTGDRIYEQYF
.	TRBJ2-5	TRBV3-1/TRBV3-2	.	TGTGCCAGCAGCCAAGGACTCCCGGAGACCCAGTACTTC	CASSQGLPETQYF